This T cell receptor beta chain was retrieved from a study of control samples from healthy donors and cancer patients. Per the germline V gene, CDR1 is SQVTM and CDR2 is ANQGSEA. The CDR3 is 15 amino acids. The trim removed 4 bases at V and 6 bases at J, leaving 7 bases unmatched. The data were produced by immunoSEQ multiplex PCR, yet TCRdb's version contains in-frame clones alone and is incomplete. This table holds 100,000 to 150,000 clones, 85% to 95% found once. The receptor was derived from a man of 80 years or more with head and neck cancer. The specimen was PBMCs. V usage is TRBV29-1 and J usage is TRBJ2-7, with TRBD2 matching 15 bases. CDR3 sequence (DNA): TGCAGCGTTGCACCGGGACTAGCGGGGGGAGGCGAGCAGTACTTC. Translation gives CSVAPGLAGGGEQYF.